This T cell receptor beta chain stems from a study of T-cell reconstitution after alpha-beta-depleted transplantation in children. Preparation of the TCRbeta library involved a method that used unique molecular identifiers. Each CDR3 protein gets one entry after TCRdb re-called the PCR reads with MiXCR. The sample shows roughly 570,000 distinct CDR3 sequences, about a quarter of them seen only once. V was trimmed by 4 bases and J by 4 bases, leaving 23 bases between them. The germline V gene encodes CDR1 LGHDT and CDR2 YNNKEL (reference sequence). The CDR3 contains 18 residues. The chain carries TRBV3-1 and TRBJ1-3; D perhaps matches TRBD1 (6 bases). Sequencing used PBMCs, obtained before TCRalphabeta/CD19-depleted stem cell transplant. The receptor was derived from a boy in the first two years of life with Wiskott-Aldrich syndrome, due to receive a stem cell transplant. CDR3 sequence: CASSLLPGGHLRGNTIYF. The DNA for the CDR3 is TGTGCCAGCAGCCTCCTTCCGGGGGGGCACCTCAGGGGAAACACCATATATTTT.